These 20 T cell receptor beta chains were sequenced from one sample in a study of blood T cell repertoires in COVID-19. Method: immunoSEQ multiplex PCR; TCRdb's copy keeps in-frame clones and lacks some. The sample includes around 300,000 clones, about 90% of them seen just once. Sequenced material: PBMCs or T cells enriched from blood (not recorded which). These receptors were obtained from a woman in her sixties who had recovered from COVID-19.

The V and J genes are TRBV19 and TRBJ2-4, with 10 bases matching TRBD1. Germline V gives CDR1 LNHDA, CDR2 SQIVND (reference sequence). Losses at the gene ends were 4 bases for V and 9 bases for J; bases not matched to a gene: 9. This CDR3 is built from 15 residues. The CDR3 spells CASSKNRDRGTIQYF. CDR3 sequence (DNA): TGTGCCAGTAGTAAGAACCGGGACAGGGGTACCATTCAGTACTTC. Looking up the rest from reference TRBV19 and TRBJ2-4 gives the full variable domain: DGGITQSPKYLFRKEGQNVTLSCEQNLNHDAMYWYRQDPGQGLRLIYYSQIVNDFQKGDIAEGYSVSREKKESFPLTVTSAQKNPTAFYLCASSKNRDRGTIQYFGAGTRLSVL.

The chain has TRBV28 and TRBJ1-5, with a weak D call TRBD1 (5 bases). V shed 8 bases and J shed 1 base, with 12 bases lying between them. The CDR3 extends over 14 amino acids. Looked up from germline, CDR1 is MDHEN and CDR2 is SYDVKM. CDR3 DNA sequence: TGTGCCAGCCACAGCGGGGGGAGCAATCAGCCCCAGCATTTT. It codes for CASHSGGSNQPQHF.

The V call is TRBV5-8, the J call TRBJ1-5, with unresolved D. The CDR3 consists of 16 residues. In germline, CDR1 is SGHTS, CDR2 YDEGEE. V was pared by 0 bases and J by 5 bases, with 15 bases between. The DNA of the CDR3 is TGTGCCAGCAGCTTGGATCCAGACACCCAATATCAGCCCCAGCATTTT. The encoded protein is CASSLDPDTQYQPQHF.

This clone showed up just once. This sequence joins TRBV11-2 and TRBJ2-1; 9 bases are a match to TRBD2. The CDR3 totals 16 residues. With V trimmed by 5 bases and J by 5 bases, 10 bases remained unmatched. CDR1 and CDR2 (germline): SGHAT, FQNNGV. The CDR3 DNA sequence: TGTGCCAGCAGCACCCGGGCTAGCGGGGTCAACAATGAGCAGTTCTTC. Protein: CASSTRASGVNNEQFF.

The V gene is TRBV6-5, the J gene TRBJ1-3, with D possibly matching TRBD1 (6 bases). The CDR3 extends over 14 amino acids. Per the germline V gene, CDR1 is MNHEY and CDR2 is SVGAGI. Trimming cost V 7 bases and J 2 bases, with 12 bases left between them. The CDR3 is CASTSGDTGNTIYF. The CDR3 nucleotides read TGTGCCAGCACATCAGGGGATACTGGAAACACCATATATTTT.

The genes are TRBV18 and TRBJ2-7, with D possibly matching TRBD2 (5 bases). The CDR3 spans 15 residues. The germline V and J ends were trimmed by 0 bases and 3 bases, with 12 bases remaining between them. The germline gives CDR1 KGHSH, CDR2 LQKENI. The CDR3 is CASSPPLAPLYEQYF. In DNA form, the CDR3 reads TGTGCCAGCTCACCACCCCTAGCCCCACTCTACGAGCAGTACTTC.

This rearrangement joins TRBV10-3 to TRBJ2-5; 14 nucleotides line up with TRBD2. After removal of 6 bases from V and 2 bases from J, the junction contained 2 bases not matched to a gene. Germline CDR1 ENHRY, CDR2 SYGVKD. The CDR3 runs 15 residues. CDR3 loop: CAIRGTSGGQETQYF. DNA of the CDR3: TGTGCCATCAGGGGGACTAGCGGGGGTCAAGAGACCCAGTACTTC.

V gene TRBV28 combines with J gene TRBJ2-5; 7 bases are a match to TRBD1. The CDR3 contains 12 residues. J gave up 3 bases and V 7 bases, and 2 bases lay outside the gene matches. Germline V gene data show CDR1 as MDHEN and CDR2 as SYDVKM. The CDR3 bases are TGTGCCAGCAAAGACAGGGAAGAGACCCAGTACTTC. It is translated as CASKDREETQYF.

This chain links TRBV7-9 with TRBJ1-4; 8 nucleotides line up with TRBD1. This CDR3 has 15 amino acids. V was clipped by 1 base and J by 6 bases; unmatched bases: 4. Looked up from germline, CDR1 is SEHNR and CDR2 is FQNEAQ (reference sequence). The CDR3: CASSLGTGSYEKLFF. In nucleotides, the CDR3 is TGTGCCAGCAGCTTAGGGACAGGGAGTTATGAAAAACTGTTTTTT.

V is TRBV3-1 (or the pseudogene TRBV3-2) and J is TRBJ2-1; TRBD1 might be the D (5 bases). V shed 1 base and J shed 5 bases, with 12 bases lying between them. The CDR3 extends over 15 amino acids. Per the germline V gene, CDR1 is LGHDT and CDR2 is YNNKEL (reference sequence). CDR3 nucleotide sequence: TGTGCCAGCAGCCAAGCGAGACAGCCAAACAATGAGCAGTTCTTC. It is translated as CASSQARQPNNEQFF.

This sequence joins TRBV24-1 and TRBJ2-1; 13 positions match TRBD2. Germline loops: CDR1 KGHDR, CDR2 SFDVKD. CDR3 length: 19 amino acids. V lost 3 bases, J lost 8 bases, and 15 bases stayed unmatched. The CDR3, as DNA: TGTGCCACCAGTGATCCGGGACAGGGTGGACTAGCGGGAGAATATGAGCAGTTCTTC. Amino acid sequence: CATSDPGQGGLAGEYEQFF.

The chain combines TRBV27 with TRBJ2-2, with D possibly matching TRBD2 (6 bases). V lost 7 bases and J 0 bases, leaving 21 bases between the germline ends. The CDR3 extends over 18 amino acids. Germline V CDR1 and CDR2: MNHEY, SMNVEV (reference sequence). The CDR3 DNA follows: TGTGCCAGCACCTTGAGTATAGCGGTTCTCTCGAACACCGGGGAGCTGTTTTTT. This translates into CASTLSIAVLSNTGELFF.

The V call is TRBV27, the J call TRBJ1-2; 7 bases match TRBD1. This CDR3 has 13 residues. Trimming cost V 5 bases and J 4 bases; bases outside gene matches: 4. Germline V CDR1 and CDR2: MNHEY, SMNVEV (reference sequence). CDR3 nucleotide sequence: TGTGCCAGCAGTCGACAGGGAGTCTATGGCTACACCTTC. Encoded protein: CASSRQGVYGYTF.

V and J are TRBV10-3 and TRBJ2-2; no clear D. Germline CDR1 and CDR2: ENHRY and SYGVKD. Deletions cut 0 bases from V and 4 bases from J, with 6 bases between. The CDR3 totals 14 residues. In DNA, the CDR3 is TGTGCCATCAGTGAGTCTGAGTTCACCGGGGAGCTGTTTTTT. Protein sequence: CAISESEFTGELFF.

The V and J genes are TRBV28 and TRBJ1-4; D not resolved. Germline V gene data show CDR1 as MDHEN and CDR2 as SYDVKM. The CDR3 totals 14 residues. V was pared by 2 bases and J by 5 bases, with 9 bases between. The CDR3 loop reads CASSLRPRNEKLFF. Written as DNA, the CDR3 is TGTGCCAGCAGTTTACGGCCGCGGAATGAAAAACTGTTTTTT.

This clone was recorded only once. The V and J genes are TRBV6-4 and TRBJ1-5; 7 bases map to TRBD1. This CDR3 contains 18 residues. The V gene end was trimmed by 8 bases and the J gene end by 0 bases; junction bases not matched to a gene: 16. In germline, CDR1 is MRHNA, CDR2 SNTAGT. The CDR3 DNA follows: TGTGCCAGCGGATATTCGGCAGGGGGTGTCGATAGCAATCAGCCCCAGCATTTT. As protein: CASGYSAGGVDSNQPQHF.

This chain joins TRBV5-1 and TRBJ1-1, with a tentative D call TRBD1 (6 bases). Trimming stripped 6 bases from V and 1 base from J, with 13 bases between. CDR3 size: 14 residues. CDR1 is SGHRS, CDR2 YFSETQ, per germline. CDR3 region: CASKVAGANTEAFF. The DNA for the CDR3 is TGCGCCAGCAAGGTGGCGGGGGCGAACACTGAAGCTTTCTTT.

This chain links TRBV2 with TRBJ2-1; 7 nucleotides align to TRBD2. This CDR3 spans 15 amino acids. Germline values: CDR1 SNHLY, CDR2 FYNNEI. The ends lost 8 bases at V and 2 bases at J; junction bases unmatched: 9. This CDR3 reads CASSDSGATYNEQFF. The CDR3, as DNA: TGTGCCAGCTCCGACAGCGGGGCCACCTACAATGAGCAGTTCTTC.

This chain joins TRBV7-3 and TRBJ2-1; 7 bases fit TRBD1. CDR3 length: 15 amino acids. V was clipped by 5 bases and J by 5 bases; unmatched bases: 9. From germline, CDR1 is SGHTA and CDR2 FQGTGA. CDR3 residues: CASSAPGQLHNEQFF. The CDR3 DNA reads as TGTGCCAGCAGCGCCCCGGGACAGCTGCACAATGAGCAGTTCTTC.

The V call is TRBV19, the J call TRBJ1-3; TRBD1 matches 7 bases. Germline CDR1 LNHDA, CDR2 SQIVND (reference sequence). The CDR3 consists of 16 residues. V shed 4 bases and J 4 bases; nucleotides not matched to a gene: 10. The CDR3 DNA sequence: TGTGCCAGTAGTAGCCCCCGGGACAGCGAAGGAAACACCATATATTTT. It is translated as CASSSPRDSEGNTIYF.